These 15 T cell receptor beta chains were all obtained from the same sample, sequenced in a study of monozygotic twins with inflammatory bowel disease. TCRdb reworked the 5' RACE reads into one entry per CDR3 protein, no DNA. Listed are approximately 400,000 distinct CDR3 sequences; around 2.4% falls within the top ten. The sequencing sample was made of blood. These receptors all come from a human donor with ulcerative colitis or Crohn's disease, or a healthy co-twin of an affected twin (not recorded which).

The chain has TRBV25-1 and TRBJ1-2; the TRBD1 assignment by TCRdb is unverifiable without DNA. The CDR3 runs to 15 residues. The germline gives CDR1 MGHDK, CDR2 SYGVNS. CDR3 loop: CASSEFGTPNYGYTF.

The chain couples TRBV12-3 or TRBV12-4 to TRBJ2-3; the D call of TRBD1 rests on TCRdb alone, since no DNA is present to check it. The CDR3 consists of 15 residues. The CDR3 here is CASSLGTGGWDTQYF.

The chain recombines TRBV27 with TRBJ2-7; no DNA is available, so the TRBD2 call from TCRdb remains unchecked. Germline V lookup: CDR1 MNHEY, CDR2 SMNVEV (reference sequence). This CDR3 has 14 residues. The CDR3 here is CASTGGRGLDEQYF.

The J gene is TRBJ2-1, the V gene TRBV30; with no DNA, the TCRdb D assignment of TRBD2 cannot be verified. CDR1 is GTSNPN, CDR2 SVGIG, per germline (reference sequence). The CDR3 contains 14 residues. Here the CDR3 reads CALQAGSSYNEQFF.

The chain joins TRBV7-9 to TRBJ1-1; checking the TCRdb D call of TRBD1 is not possible without DNA. The CDR3 length is 16 residues. The germline gives CDR1 SEHNR, CDR2 FQNEAQ (reference sequence). CDR3 amino acids: CASSLSPRQGRTEAFF.

This CDR3 is CASSQGKRTQYF. The genes are TRBV3-1 and TRBJ2-5. The CDR3 sequence is 12 residues long. Germline CDR1 is LGHDT and CDR2 is YNNKEL (reference sequence).

V and J are TRBV27 and TRBJ2-5; the D call of TRBD2 rests on TCRdb alone, since no DNA is present to check it. The CDR3 has 17 residues. CDR1 is MNHEY, CDR2 SMNVEV, per germline (reference sequence). This chain's CDR3 is CASSLSGVAARQETQYF.

This chain uses TRBV18 with TRBJ1-2. The CDR3 extends over 13 amino acids. CDR1 is KGHSH, CDR2 LQKENI, per germline. CDR3 loop: CASSPDLNYGYTF.

CDR3 loop: CASSLGLAGPYEQYF. The rearrangement uses TRBV7-3 and TRBJ2-7; checking the TCRdb D call of TRBD2 is not possible without DNA. Germline assignment: CDR1 SGHTA and CDR2 FQGTGA. There are 15 residues in the CDR3.

The chain has TRBV12-3 or TRBV12-4 and TRBJ2-3; TCRdb picks TRBD1, but there is no DNA to check that call. This CDR3 comprises 15 residues. CDR3 amino acids: CASSFTGVSTDTQYF.

V gene TRBV29-1 combines with J gene TRBJ1-1; TCRdb reports TRBD1, a call that lacks DNA to check it against. CDR3 length: 12 residues. Germline V gives CDR1 SQVTM, CDR2 ANQGSEA. This CDR3 reads CSTWGMNTEAFF.

This chain links TRBV20-1 with TRBJ1-6; the TCRdb call, TRBD1, lacks DNA for checking. The CDR3 length is 15 residues. The germline gives CDR1 DFQATT, CDR2 SNEGSKA (reference sequence). CDR3 loop: CSARSRTGTDSPLHF.

This sequence joins TRBV3-1 and TRBJ2-5; lacking DNA, the TRBD1 call made by TCRdb goes unchecked. The CDR3 runs 15 residues. CDR1 is LGHDT, CDR2 YNNKEL, per germline (reference sequence). The CDR3 region is CASSQGDRGQETQYF.

CDR3 in amino acids: CASSFGGVDYGYTF. The rearrangement uses TRBV5-1 and TRBJ1-2. This CDR3 is built from 14 residues. The germline V gene encodes CDR1 SGHRS and CDR2 YFSETQ. Full variable domain (rest looked up from reference TRBV5-1 and TRBJ1-2): KAGVTQTPRYLIKTRGQQVTLSCSPISGHRSVSWYQQTPGQGLQFLFEYFSETQRNKGNFPGRFSGRQFSNSRSEMNVSTLELGDSALYLCASSFGGVDYGYTFGSGTRLTVV.

The chain links TRBV7-2 to TRBJ2-2; TCRdb names TRBD1, which stays unverified in the absence of DNA. The length of the CDR3 is 16 residues. Germline V lookup: CDR1 SGHTA, CDR2 FQGNSA. CDR3 sequence: CASSLVVWGQAGELFF.